Following are 27 T cell receptor beta chains from one sample sequenced in a study of Ad26.COV2.S vaccination and SARS-CoV-2 variants. The table came from immunoSEQ multiplex PCR; TCRdb's copy has only in-frame clones and leaves some out. There are around 450,000 clones in the sample; roughly 90% occur only once, and roughly 4% lies in the top ten. Treatment given: around 19 received Ad26.COV2.S at low or high dose, single or two shots; 5 received placebo; per-sample allocation not given. Collection of the samples took place on day 63 after the first injection of vaccine or placebo. The source material was peripheral blood, sampled in a trial of Ad26.COV2.S vaccine versus placebo. The receptor source for this set is a person between 18 and 60 years old who received the Ad26.COV2.S COVID-19 vaccine or a placebo.

In this sample, this clone turned up a few times. The rearrangement links TRBV7-9 to TRBJ1-1; D remains unclear. The CDR3 is made up of 13 amino acids. Germline V gene lookup returns CDR1 SEHNR and CDR2 FQNEAQ (reference sequence). The ends were cut back, 4 bases at V and 10 bases at J, with 16 bases in the middle. The CDR3 DNA follows: TGTGCCAGCAGCTCCCTAGGGTCCATCCGAGCTTTCTTT. Amino acid sequence: CASSSLGSIRAFF.

The chain couples TRBV7-8 to TRBJ2-3, with 12 nucleotides matching TRBD2. V was clipped by 5 bases and J by 10 bases; unmatched bases: 4. The CDR3 extends over 13 amino acids. Germline CDR1 is SGHVS and CDR2 is FQNEAQ. CDR3 amino acids: CASSPGTSGSQYF. CDR3 DNA: TGTGCCAGCAGCCCGGGGACTAGCGGGTCGCAGTATTTT.

This chain joins TRBV7-2 and TRBJ2-5, with D unresolved. Germline V gene data show CDR1 as SGHTA and CDR2 as FQGNSA. V was clipped by 1 base and J by 2 bases, with 5 bases between them. The CDR3 has 13 residues. Here the CDR3 reads CASSLVRQETQYF. Here the CDR3 DNA reads TGTGCCAGCAGCTTAGTGCGACAAGAGACCCAGTACTTC.

The chain combines TRBV6-2 or TRBV6-3 with TRBJ1-4; no definite D call. Germline CDR1 is MNHEY and CDR2 is SVGEGT. The CDR3 consists of 12 residues. Trimming left V 6 bases short and J 8 bases short, with 10 bases between. The CDR3 DNA follows: TGTGCCAGCAGCGGCCTCATCGAAAAACTGTTTTTT. Protein: CASSGLIEKLFF.

The chain links TRBV4-1 to TRBJ2-7; D may be TRBD2 (5 bases). Trimming stripped 0 bases from V and 7 bases from J, with 10 bases between. In germline, CDR1 is MGHRA, CDR2 YSYEKL. The length of the CDR3 is 13 residues. This CDR3 reads CASSQDGSMEQYF. The CDR3 DNA sequence: TGCGCCAGCAGCCAAGATGGGAGTATGGAGCAGTACTTC.

The chain links TRBV4-3 to TRBJ2-1, with 8 nucleotides matching TRBD1. The CDR3 extends over 16 amino acids. The J segment lost 6 bases and the V segment lost 1 base, leaving 8 bases of the junction unmatched. Germline V CDR1 and CDR2: LGHNA, YSLEER. Written as DNA, the CDR3 is TGCGCCAGCAGCCAAGGGGCACCGACAGGGGCCAATGAGCAGTTCTTC. It is translated as CASSQGAPTGANEQFF.

This clone was seen only once. The chain employs TRBV19 and TRBJ2-2, with TRBD2 as a possible D gene (6 bases). Trimming stripped 2 bases from V and 1 base from J, with 8 bases between. The CDR3 has 15 amino acids. Germline CDR1 LNHDA, CDR2 SQIVND (reference sequence). The CDR3 protein is CASSITEGNTGELFF. The CDR3, as DNA: TGTGCCAGTAGTATAACGGAGGGGAACACCGGGGAGCTGTTTTTT.

This chain joins TRBV19 and TRBJ1-1, with D unclear. CDR1 and CDR2 from the germline V gene are LNHDA and SQIVND (reference sequence). The V and J ends lost 7 bases and 3 bases respectively, with 12 bases between them. This CDR3 has 13 amino acids. The CDR3 DNA sequence: TGTGCCAGTACCCAGCCCTGGGACACTGAAGCTTTCTTT. Residues: CASTQPWDTEAFF. Full variable domain (remainder filled in from reference TRBV19 and TRBJ1-1): DGGITQSPKYLFRKEGQNVTLSCEQNLNHDAMYWYRQDPGQGLRLIYYSQIVNDFQKGDIAEGYSVSREKKESFPLTVTSAQKNPTAFYLCASTQPWDTEAFFGQGTRLTVV.

This clone has only a few counts. The genes are TRBV2 and TRBJ1-5, with 7 bases matching TRBD1. Germline V gene sequence: CDR1 SNHLY, CDR2 FYNNEI. The trim removed 3 bases at V and 6 bases at J, leaving 2 bases unmatched. This CDR3 spans 13 amino acids. CDR3 in amino acids: CASSDTGVQPQHF. The CDR3 DNA is TGTGCCAGCAGTGATACAGGGGTTCAGCCCCAGCATTTT.

Note on this clone: Other DNA sequences in this specimen translate into the identical CDR3. The rearrangement links TRBV5-6 to TRBJ2-7; D unclear. Trimming removed 4 bases at V and 4 bases at J, with 9 bases between. The CDR3 covers 12 residues. Germline V gene lookup returns CDR1 SGHDT and CDR2 YYEEEE. The CDR3 loop is CASSLRVYEQYF. CDR3 in DNA: TGTGCCAGCAGCCTAAGGGTTTACGAGCAGTACTTC.

The chain carries TRBV29-1 and TRBJ2-2; D is uncertain. V was pared by 1 base and J by 4 bases, with 7 bases between. CDR3 length: 13 amino acids. In germline, CDR1 is SQVTM, CDR2 ANQGSEA. The CDR3 loop reads CSVEVHSTGELFF. CDR3 sequence (DNA): TGCAGCGTTGAAGTGCACAGCACCGGGGAGCTGTTTTTT.

The chain is built from TRBV19 and TRBJ2-1, with 16 bases fitting TRBD2. CDR1 is LNHDA and CDR2 is SQIVND in the germline V gene (reference sequence). The trim removed 6 bases at V and 7 bases at J, leaving 6 bases unmatched. The CDR3 has 16 residues. Written as DNA, the CDR3 is TGTGCCAGTAGACCGGGACTAGCGGGGGGGCTTAATGAGCAGTTCTTC. Protein sequence: CASRPGLAGGLNEQFF.

This clone was seen only a few times. The chain recombines TRBV19 with TRBJ2-5; either TRBD1 or TRBD2 may fit D (5 bases each). Germline CDR1 is LNHDA and CDR2 is SQIVND (reference sequence). This CDR3 spans 13 amino acids. With 6 bases removed from V and 5 bases from J, the gap between germline ends came to 13 bases. This CDR3 reads CASSPAGTETQYF. CDR3 bases: TGTGCCAGTAGCCCGGCCGGGACGGAGACCCAGTACTTC.

The chain carries TRBV12-3 or TRBV12-4 and TRBJ1-5, with unresolved D. The CDR3 has 11 amino acids. The V end was cut by 3 bases, the J end by 9 bases, with 6 bases between. In DNA, the CDR3 is TGTGCCAGCAGTTTCCGGGGGCCCCAGCATTTT. It codes for CASSFRGPQHF.

The CDR3 coding sequence is TGTGCCAGCAGTTACTCGCCGGGGCCGGACACCGGGGAGCTGTTTTTT. Protein: CASSYSPGPDTGELFF. V and J are TRBV6-5 and TRBJ2-2; D may match TRBD1 or TRBD2 (5 bases each). In germline, CDR1 is MNHEY, CDR2 SVGAGI. Trimming pared 0 bases from V and 3 bases from J, leaving 11 bases between. CDR3 length: 16 amino acids.

The V and J genes are TRBV6-1 and TRBJ1-3, with D perhaps TRBD1 (5 bases). V shed 2 bases and J shed 2 bases, with 7 bases lying between them. This CDR3 has 14 amino acids. Germline-derived CDR1 and CDR2 are MNHNS and SASEGT. CDR3 coding DNA: TGTGCCAGCAGTGAAAGCAGGGCTGGAAACACCATATATTTT. This translates into CASSESRAGNTIYF.

The V call is TRBV4-3, the J call TRBJ2-3, with 11 nucleotides matching TRBD2. This CDR3 contains 17 residues. V lost 4 bases, J lost 1 base, and 7 bases stayed unmatched. The germline V gene has CDR1 LGHNA and CDR2 YSLEER. CDR3 region: CASSRKTSGAGTDTQYF. The CDR3 DNA follows: TGCGCCAGCAGCCGAAAGACTAGCGGGGCTGGCACAGATACGCAGTATTTT.

The CDR3 coding sequence is TGTGCCAGCAGCTTCTCAGCACCTATGAACACTGAAGCTTTCTTT. Its translation: CASSFSAPMNTEAFF. The V call is TRBV5-5, the J call TRBJ1-1; D gene unclear. The CDR3 loop spans 15 amino acids. Germline assignment: CDR1 SGHKS and CDR2 YYEKEE (reference sequence). V lost 2 bases, J lost 0 bases, and 11 bases lay in between.

This chain connects TRBV10-3 to TRBJ2-1; 13 nucleotides line up with TRBD2. The length of the CDR3 is 15 residues. V gave up 6 bases and J gave up 5 bases; unmatched junction bases: 4. CDR1 ENHRY and CDR2 SYGVKD come from the germline V gene. CDR3 region: CAIRLAGGRDNEQFF. As DNA, the CDR3 is TGTGCCATCAGACTAGCGGGGGGGCGTGACAATGAGCAGTTCTTC.

This clone was counted between two and nine times. This chain links TRBV20-1 with TRBJ2-7; 7 nucleotides agree with TRBD1. V lost 3 bases, J lost 6 bases, and 2 bases stayed unmatched. The CDR3 runs 11 residues. In germline, CDR1 is DFQATT, CDR2 SNEGSKA (reference sequence). The CDR3 DNA reads as TGCAGTGCTAGCCACAGGGGCGAGCAGTACTTC. Encoded protein: CSASHRGEQYF.

V is TRBV9 and J is TRBJ1-4, with D hard to call. Germline V gives CDR1 SGDLS, CDR2 YYNGEE. The CDR3 is 16 residues long. The V and J ends lost 1 base and 3 bases respectively, with 13 bases between them. CDR3 loop: CASSVSAAGANEKLFF. For the CDR3, the DNA is TGTGCCAGCAGCGTAAGTGCCGCCGGGGCTAATGAAAAACTGTTTTTT.

This chain uses TRBV5-6 with TRBJ1-2; D unresolved. Germline CDR1 SGHDT, CDR2 YYEEEE. The CDR3 consists of 13 residues. Between the trimmed V and J ends, which lost 1 base and 2 bases, there was a span of 6 bases. In nucleotides, the CDR3 is TGTGCCAGCAGCTTGCACAGAAACTATGGCTACACCTTC. It encodes CASSLHRNYGYTF.

The rearrangement links TRBV6-5 to TRBJ2-7, with no clear D. Trimming shortened V by 6 bases and J by 4 bases, and 13 bases separated the two germline ends. CDR1 and CDR2 (germline): MNHEY, SVGAGI. The CDR3 loop spans 13 amino acids. CDR3 nucleotides: TGTGCCAGCAGCGGCTCATGGGGTTACGAGCAGTACTTC. It specifies CASSGSWGYEQYF.

The chain is built from TRBV19 and TRBJ1-1; D is unclear. The CDR3 length is 16 residues. Germline V gene sequence: CDR1 LNHDA, CDR2 SQIVND (reference sequence). The ends were cut back, 5 bases at V and 1 base at J, with 17 bases in the middle. The CDR3 loop is CASSAGRRTQNTEAFF. The CDR3 DNA reads as TGTGCCAGTAGTGCGGGTCGGAGGACCCAGAACACTGAAGCTTTCTTT.

The sample holds a few counts of this clone. The chain uses TRBV7-2 and TRBJ2-7, with D unclear. The CDR3 loop spans 12 amino acids. V was clipped by 4 bases and J by 2 bases, with 6 bases between them. The germline gives CDR1 SGHTA, CDR2 FQGNSA. The CDR3 is CASSSPAYEQYF. CDR3 nucleotides: TGTGCCAGCAGCTCACCAGCCTACGAGCAGTACTTC.

This chain uses TRBV6-4 with TRBJ1-1; D is possibly TRBD1 (5 bases). Germline V lookup: CDR1 MRHNA, CDR2 SNTAGT. With 2 bases removed from V and 1 base from J, the gap between germline ends came to 11 bases. The CDR3 runs to 15 residues. The CDR3 loop reads CASSDRHGTNTEAFF. CDR3 bases: TGTGCCAGCAGTGACCGTCACGGGACGAACACTGAAGCTTTCTTT.

This clone has a single count. J is TRBJ1-1 and V is TRBV11-1; no reliable D call. From germline, CDR1 is SGHAT and CDR2 FQDESV (reference sequence). The CDR3 is 12 residues long. V lost 2 bases to trimming and J lost 3 bases, with 4 bases between them. The CDR3 reads CASSLRDTEAFF. The CDR3 nucleotides read TGTGCCAGCAGCTTAAGGGACACTGAAGCTTTCTTT.